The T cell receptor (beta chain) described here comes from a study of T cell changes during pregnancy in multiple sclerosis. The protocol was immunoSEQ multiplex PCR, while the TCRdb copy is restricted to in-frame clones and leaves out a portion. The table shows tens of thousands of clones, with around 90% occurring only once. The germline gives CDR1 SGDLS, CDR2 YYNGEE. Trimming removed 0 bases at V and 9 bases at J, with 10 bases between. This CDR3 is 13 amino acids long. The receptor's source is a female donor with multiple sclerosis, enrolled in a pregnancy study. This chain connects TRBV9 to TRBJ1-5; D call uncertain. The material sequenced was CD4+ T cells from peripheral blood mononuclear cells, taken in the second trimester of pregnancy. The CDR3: CASSVAPHRPQHF. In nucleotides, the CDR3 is TGTGCCAGCAGCGTAGCCCCACATCGGCCCCAGCATTTT.